The 2 T cell receptor beta chains in this list originate from one sample, sequenced in a study of monozygotic twins with inflammatory bowel disease. Reanalyzing the 5' RACE reads, TCRdb keeps one entry per CDR3 protein, without DNA. Its table lists around 210,000 distinct CDR3 sequences. The sequencing input was blood. These receptors originate from a human donor with ulcerative colitis or Crohn's disease, or a healthy co-twin of an affected twin (not recorded which).

This chain connects TRBV20-1 to TRBJ1-5. The CDR3 spans 13 residues. Germline assignment: CDR1 DFQATT and CDR2 SNEGSKA (reference sequence). CDR3 sequence: CSASELWEQPQHF.

This chain links TRBV4-1 with TRBJ2-7; there is no DNA to check the TCRdb D call of TRBD1. The CDR3 sequence is 13 residues long. Germline V gives CDR1 MGHRA, CDR2 YSYEKL. The CDR3 sequence is CASSLGHLDEQYF.